This entry features one T cell receptor (beta chain) sequence. Its antigen remains unidentified. These data belong to a study of shared clonotypes between healthy human individuals. General observations from the study: Around 4.9% of naive CD4 clonotypes were shared across four donors. The four-donor shared clonotypes exceeded non-shared clonotypes in generation probability, with non-shared ones scoring lower. Researchers found naive subsets generally carried larger estimated richness than memory subsets.

V was shortened by 3 bases and J by 0 bases, with 10 bases between the two germline ends. The CDR3 consists of 15 residues. The germline V gene encodes CDR1 SEHNR and CDR2 FQNEAQ (reference sequence). Each cell subset's genomic DNA was divided evenly among several immunoSEQ plates. Only in-frame clones appear in the TCRdb table, and some are missing; sequencing was by immunoSEQ multiplex PCR. The table lists about 980,000 clones, less than 85% of them singletons. The sample comprised memory CD4+ T cells sorted from blood. Subset defined: CD45RA-negative fraction. The TCR originated in a man aged 18 to 30 in good health. This chain connects TRBV7-9 to TRBJ2-3; D not certain. DNA of the CDR3: TGTGCCAGCAGCTTTCCGGCCACCAGCACAGATACGCAGTATTTT. Translating gives CASSFPATSTDTQYF.